What follows describes a single TCR beta chain. The sample comes from a study of cytomegalovirus exposure and HLA in healthy donors. It was with 60 Vbeta and 13 Jbeta primers that the PCR ran. Libraries were prepared by immunoSEQ multiplex PCR; TCRdb keeps only in-frame clonotypes and omits some of them. This table holds under 200,000 clones, roughly 90% found once. The CDR3 sequence is 16 residues long. Germline-derived CDR1 and CDR2 are SGHRS and YFSETQ. Trimming took 3 bases from V and 6 from J, leaving 19 bases between them. V gene TRBV5-1 combines with J gene TRBJ2-1; the D is unclear. This TCR was sampled from a woman aged 30 to 39 in good health and CMV-seronegative. Sequenced: PBMCs. CDR3 residues: CASSSMAGRGSNEQFF. CDR3 nucleotides: TGCGCCAGCAGCTCTATGGCCGGCCGAGGAAGCAATGAGCAGTTCTTC.